Each of the 14 T cell receptor beta chains below was sequenced from the same sample in a study of blood T cell repertoires in COVID-19. Method: immunoSEQ multiplex PCR; TCRdb's copy keeps in-frame clones and lacks some. This repertoire shows around 450,000 clones, about nine tenths found once; its top ten account for 0.6%. Sequenced input: PBMCs or T cells enriched from blood (not recorded which). Receptor source: a man younger than 30 who had recovered from COVID-19.

The chain combines TRBV5-6 with TRBJ1-5; D is undetermined. The V gene's germline CDR1 is SGHDT and CDR2 YYEEEE. CDR3 size: 14 residues. With 2 bases removed from V and 6 bases from J, the gap between germline ends came to 12 bases. This chain's CDR3 is CASSFGHAGQPQHF. Here the CDR3 DNA reads TGTGCCAGCAGCTTTGGGCACGCTGGTCAGCCCCAGCATTTT.

V and J are TRBV28 and TRBJ1-2, with 7 positions matching TRBD1. V was pared by 6 bases and J by 6 bases, with 7 bases of the junction left unmatched. The CDR3 has 13 amino acids. Germline V gene lookup returns CDR1 MDHEN and CDR2 SYDVKM. The CDR3 sequence: CASRKDRVDGYTF. The CDR3 nucleotides are TGTGCCAGCAGGAAAGACAGGGTCGATGGCTACACCTTC.

The V and J genes are TRBV5-1 and TRBJ1-2, with D perhaps matching TRBD1 (5 bases). V lost 0 bases, J lost 6 bases, and 15 bases lay in between. The CDR3 consists of 15 residues. Germline V lookup: CDR1 SGHRS, CDR2 YFSETQ. The CDR3 region is CASSLGQGSFDGYTF. The CDR3 bases are TGCGCCAGCAGCTTGGGGCAGGGAAGTTTCGATGGCTACACCTTC.

The chain joins TRBV3-1 (or the pseudogene TRBV3-2) to TRBJ1-6; D gene uncertain. This CDR3 spans 16 amino acids. Germline V CDR1 and CDR2: LGHDT, YNNKEL (reference sequence). Trimming removed 4 bases from V and 6 bases from J, with 16 bases in between. DNA of the CDR3: TGTGCCAGCAGCCCGCCGGACTTGGAGCGTAATTCACCCCTCCACTTT. It codes for CASSPPDLERNSPLHF.

This rearrangement joins TRBV15 to TRBJ2-7; 7 bases are shared with TRBD1. V gave up 1 base and J gave up 7 bases; unmatched junction bases: 4. CDR3 length: 13 residues. Germline assignment: CDR1 LNHNV and CDR2 YYDKDF (reference sequence). The CDR3 bases are TGTGCCACCAGCAGAGCTCCGGACAGGGAGCAGTACTTC. Encoded protein: CATSRAPDREQYF. The full variable domain, in which reference TRBV15 and TRBJ2-7 provide the parts outside the CDR3, is DAMVIQNPRYQVTQFGKPVTLSCSQTLNHNVMYWYQQKSSQAPKLLFHYYDKDFNNEADTPDNFQSRRPNTSFCFLDIRSPGLGDTAMYLCATSRAPDREQYFGPGTRLTVT.

The chain is built from TRBV4-1 and TRBJ1-2, with a tentative D call TRBD1 (6 bases). Germline CDR1 and CDR2: MGHRA and YSYEKL. The CDR3 contains 14 residues. Trimming took 3 bases from V and 8 from J, leaving 16 bases between them. CDR3 sequence (DNA): TGCGCCAGCAGCCAGCCTACAGGGAAGGAGGGCTACACCTTC. Its translation is CASSQPTGKEGYTF.

The rearrangement joins TRBV19 to TRBJ1-1; 10 bases match TRBD1. CDR1 and CDR2 (germline): LNHDA, SQIVND (reference sequence). The ends lost 5 bases at V and 1 base at J; junction bases unmatched: 7. This CDR3 has 16 amino acids. For the CDR3, the DNA is TGTGCCAGTAGTCCCCGGGACAGGGGAAGGAACACTGAAGCTTTCTTT. Translating it yields CASSPRDRGRNTEAFF.

The chain uses TRBV29-1 and TRBJ1-1; weak D call: TRBD1 (6 bases). CDR1 is SQVTM and CDR2 is ANQGSEA in the germline V gene. V was clipped by 7 bases and J by 1 base, with 10 bases between them. The CDR3 has 12 residues. The CDR3 nucleotides are TGCAGCGAGGACAGACCGAACACTGAAGCTTTCTTT. Translated, it gives CSEDRPNTEAFF.

The chain is built from TRBV9 and TRBJ2-1; 8 nucleotides line up with TRBD2. The germline CDR1 and CDR2 sequences are SGDLS and YYNGEE. J gave up 8 bases and V 2 bases, and 6 bases lay outside the gene matches. The CDR3 sequence is 14 residues long. CDR3 DNA: TGTGCCAGCAGCGTGGCCAGCGGGAGTCATGAGCAGTTCTTC. This encodes CASSVASGSHEQFF.

The chain recombines TRBV14 with TRBJ1-2; D is possibly TRBD1 (5 bases). V lost 0 bases to trimming and J lost 8 bases, with 10 bases between them. This CDR3 has 13 amino acids. The germline CDR1 and CDR2 sequences are SGHDN and FVKESK. The CDR3 reads CASSQDLGGGYTF. The CDR3, as DNA: TGTGCCAGCAGCCAAGATCTGGGGGGAGGCTACACCTTC. The full variable domain, in which reference TRBV14 and TRBJ1-2 provide the parts outside the CDR3, is EAGVTQFPSHSVIEKGQTVTLRCDPISGHDNLYWYRRVMGKEIKFLLHFVKESKQDESGMPNNRFLAERTGGTYSTLKVQPAELEDSGVYFCASSQDLGGGYTFGSGTRLTVV.

The rearrangement uses TRBV29-1 and TRBJ1-5, with D possibly being TRBD1 (5 bases). V was pared by 5 bases and J by 4 bases, with 18 bases between. There are 15 residues in the CDR3. Germline V gene data show CDR1 as SQVTM and CDR2 as ANQGSEA. The CDR3 is CSVSPPGGGNQPQHF. The DNA for the CDR3 is TGCAGCGTTTCCCCCCCGGGGGGTGGAAATCAGCCCCAGCATTTT.

The rearrangement joins TRBV9 to TRBJ1-3; D gene ambiguous. CDR3 size: 14 residues. Germline V gives CDR1 SGDLS, CDR2 YYNGEE. V was trimmed by 0 bases and J by 0 bases, leaving 4 bases between them. The chain's CDR3 is CASSVDNSGNTIYF. In DNA form, the CDR3 reads TGTGCCAGCAGCGTAGACAACTCTGGAAACACCATATATTTT.

The chain recombines TRBV19 with TRBJ1-6, with no clear D. CDR3 length equals 14 residues. V was cut by 4 bases and J by 5 bases, with 9 bases left in between. The germline CDR1 and CDR2 sequences are LNHDA and SQIVND (reference sequence). In nucleotides, the CDR3 is TGTGCCAGTAGTACCCCCGGGGATAATTCACCCCTCCACTTT. This gives the protein CASSTPGDNSPLHF.

With regard to this clone: Within the sample, other DNA sequences also encode this same CDR3. The chain carries TRBV28 and TRBJ1-2, with 7 bases aligning to TRBD1. This CDR3 has 13 residues. V was clipped by 6 bases and J by 2 bases; unmatched bases: 3. Germline CDR1 is MDHEN and CDR2 is SYDVKM. The CDR3 region is CASRRDSNYGYTF. The CDR3 bases are TGTGCCAGCAGACGGGACAGCAACTATGGCTACACCTTC.